What follows describes a single T cell receptor beta chain. The antigen is unknown. The data stem from a study of siplizumab effects on memory and regulatory T cells. Study-wide points: Apparently key alloresponse contributors, naive T cells also seemed more diverse than memory cells. Solely a minor proportion of alloreactive clones could be assigned to unstimulated subsets.

The V gene's germline CDR1 is SGHRS and CDR2 YFSETQ. CDR3 length: 17 amino acids. Trimming pared 1 base from V and 0 bases from J, leaving 14 bases between. Using immunoSEQ multiplex PCR, the repertoire was profiled, and TCRdb retains in-frame clones only, with some absent. This sample has fewer than 100,000 clones, with 85% to 95% found just once. The sample was CD8+ T cells sorted from blood. The genes are TRBV5-1 and TRBJ1-5; a possible D gene is TRBD1 (5 bases). This clonotype was sampled from a human donor in good health. CDR3 residues: CASSLSGGSGSNQPQHF. The CDR3 DNA follows: TGCGCCAGCAGCTTGTCGGGGGGATCGGGTAGCAATCAGCCCCAGCATTTT.